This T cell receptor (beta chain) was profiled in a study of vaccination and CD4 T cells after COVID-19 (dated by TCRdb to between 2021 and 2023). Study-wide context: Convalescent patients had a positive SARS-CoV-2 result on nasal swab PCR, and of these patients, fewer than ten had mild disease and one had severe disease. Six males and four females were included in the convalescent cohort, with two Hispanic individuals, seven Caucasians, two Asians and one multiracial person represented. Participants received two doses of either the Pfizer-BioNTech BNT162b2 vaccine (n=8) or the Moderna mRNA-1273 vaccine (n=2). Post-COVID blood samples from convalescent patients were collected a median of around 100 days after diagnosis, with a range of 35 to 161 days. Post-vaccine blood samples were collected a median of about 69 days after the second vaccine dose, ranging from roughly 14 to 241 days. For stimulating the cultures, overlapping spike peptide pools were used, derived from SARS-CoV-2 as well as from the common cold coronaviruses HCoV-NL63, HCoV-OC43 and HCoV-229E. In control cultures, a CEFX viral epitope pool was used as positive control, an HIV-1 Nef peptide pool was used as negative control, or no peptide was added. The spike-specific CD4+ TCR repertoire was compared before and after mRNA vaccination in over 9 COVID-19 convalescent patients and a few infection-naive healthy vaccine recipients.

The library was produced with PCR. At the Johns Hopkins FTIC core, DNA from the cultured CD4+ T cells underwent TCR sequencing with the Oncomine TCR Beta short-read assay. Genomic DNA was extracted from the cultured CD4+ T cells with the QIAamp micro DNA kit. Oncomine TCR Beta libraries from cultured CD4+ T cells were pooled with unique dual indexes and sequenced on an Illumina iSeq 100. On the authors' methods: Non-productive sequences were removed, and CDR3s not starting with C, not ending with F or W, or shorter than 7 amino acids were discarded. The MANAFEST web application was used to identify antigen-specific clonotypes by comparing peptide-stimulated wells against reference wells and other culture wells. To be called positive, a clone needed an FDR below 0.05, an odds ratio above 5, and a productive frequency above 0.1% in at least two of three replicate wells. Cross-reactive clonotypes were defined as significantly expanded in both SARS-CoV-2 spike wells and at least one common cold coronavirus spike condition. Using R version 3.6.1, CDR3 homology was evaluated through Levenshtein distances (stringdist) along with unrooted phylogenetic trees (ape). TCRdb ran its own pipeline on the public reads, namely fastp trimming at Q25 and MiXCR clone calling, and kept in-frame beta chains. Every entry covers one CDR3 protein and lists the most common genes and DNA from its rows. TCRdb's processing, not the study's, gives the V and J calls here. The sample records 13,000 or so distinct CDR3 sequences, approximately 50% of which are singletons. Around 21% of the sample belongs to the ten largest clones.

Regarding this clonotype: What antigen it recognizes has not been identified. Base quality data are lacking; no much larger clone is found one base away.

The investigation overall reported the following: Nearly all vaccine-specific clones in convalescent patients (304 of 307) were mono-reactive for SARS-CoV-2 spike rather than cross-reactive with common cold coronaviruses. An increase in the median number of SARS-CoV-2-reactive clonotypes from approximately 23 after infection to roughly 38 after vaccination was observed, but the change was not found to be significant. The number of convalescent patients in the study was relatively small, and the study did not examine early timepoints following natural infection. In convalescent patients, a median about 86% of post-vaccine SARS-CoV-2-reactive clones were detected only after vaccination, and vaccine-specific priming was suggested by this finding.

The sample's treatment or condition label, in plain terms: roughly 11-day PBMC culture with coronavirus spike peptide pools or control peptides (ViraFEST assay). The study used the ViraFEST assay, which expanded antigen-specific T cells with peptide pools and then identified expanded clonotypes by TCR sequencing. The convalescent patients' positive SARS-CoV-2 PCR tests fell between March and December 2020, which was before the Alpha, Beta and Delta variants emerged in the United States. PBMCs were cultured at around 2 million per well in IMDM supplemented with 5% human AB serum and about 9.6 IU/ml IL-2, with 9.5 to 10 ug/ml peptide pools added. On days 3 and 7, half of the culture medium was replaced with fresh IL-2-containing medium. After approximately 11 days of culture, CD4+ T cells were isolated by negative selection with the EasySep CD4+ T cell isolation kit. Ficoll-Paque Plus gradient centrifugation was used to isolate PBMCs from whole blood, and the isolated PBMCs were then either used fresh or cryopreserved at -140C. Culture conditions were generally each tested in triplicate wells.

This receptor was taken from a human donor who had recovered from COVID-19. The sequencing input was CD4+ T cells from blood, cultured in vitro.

The CDR3 sequence is CSAGPRPQYF. The DNA sequence reads TGCAGTGCTGGACCTCGGCCCCAGTACTTC. The chain uses TRBV20-1 and TRBJ2-5; the D gene is not confidently resolved. The CDR3 contains 10 residues, cysteine and phenylalanine counted. The DNA shown is the 30-base CDR3, in frame from base 1. Relative to germline, V is 5 bases shorter and J is 9 bases shorter, with 10 bases between their ends. The germline V gene (reference sequence) gives CDR1 as DFQATT and CDR2 as SNEGSKA.